The entry below describes one T cell receptor (beta chain). No antigen is known for it. The entry originates in a study of T-cell reconstitution after alpha-beta-depleted transplantation in children. Study-level results: Some patients showed high day-60 TCRbeta diversity, which derived from surviving recipient T cells and thymic progenitors.

A TCRbeta library incorporating unique molecular identifiers was prepared. TCRdb passed the PCR reads through MiXCR, listing each CDR3 protein once. The sample has 65,000 to 85,000 distinct CDR3 sequences; about a tenth are singletons. The source of this sequence is a boy aged 5-17 years with acute myeloid leukemia, due to receive a stem cell transplant. This sample comprised PBMCs, obtained before TCRalphabeta/CD19-depleted stem cell transplant.

The CDR3 loop is CASGSGDEQFF. For the CDR3, the DNA is TGTGCCAGCGGGAGTGGCGATGAGCAGTTCTTC. The chain links TRBV11-3 to TRBJ2-1, with D perhaps matching TRBD2 (5 bases). The V gene lost 8 bases and the J gene lost 8 bases, with 10 bases spanning the gap. The germline V gene has CDR1 SGHNT and CDR2 YENEEA. The CDR3 runs to 11 residues.